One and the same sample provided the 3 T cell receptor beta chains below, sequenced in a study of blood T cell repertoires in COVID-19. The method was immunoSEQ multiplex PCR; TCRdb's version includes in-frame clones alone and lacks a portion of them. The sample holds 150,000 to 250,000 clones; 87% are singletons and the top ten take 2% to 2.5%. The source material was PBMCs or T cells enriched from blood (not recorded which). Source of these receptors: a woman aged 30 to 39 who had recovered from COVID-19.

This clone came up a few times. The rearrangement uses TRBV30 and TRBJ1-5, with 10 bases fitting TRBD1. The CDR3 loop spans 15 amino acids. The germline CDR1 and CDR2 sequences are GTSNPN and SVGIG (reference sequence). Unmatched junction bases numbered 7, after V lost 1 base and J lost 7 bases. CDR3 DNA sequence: TGTGCCTGGAGTGGGGGACAGGGGTTGGGACAGCCCCAGCATTTT. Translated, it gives CAWSGGQGLGQPQHF. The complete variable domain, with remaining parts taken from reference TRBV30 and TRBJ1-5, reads SQTIHQWPATLVQPVGSPLSLECTVEGTSNPNLYWYRQAAGRGLQLLFYSVGIGQISSEVPQNLSASRPQDRQFILSSKKLLLSDSGFYLCAWSGGQGLGQPQHFGDGTRLSIL.

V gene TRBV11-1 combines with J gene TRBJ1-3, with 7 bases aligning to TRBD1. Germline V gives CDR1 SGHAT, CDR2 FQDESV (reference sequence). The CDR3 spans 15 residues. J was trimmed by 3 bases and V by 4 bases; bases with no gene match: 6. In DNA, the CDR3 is TGTGCCAGCAGCTACCCACAGGGGATTGGAAACACCATATATTTT. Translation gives CASSYPQGIGNTIYF.

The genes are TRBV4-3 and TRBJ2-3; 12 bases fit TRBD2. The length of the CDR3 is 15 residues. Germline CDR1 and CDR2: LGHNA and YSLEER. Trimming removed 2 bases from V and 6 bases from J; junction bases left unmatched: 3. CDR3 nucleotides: TGCGCCAGCAGCCAAACCGGGACTAGCGGGGATACGCAGTATTTT. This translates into CASSQTGTSGDTQYF.